This entry describes one T cell receptor (beta chain). This clone appeared a few times. The antigen it recognizes is unknown. It has no much larger one-base neighbor in the sample; base qualities were not kept. The germline V gene sets CDR1 to KGHSH and CDR2 to LQKENI. The junction carries 14 bases between V and J, which are trimmed by 3 bases and 0 bases respectively. From cysteine to phenylalanine, the CDR3 is 17 amino acids long. Only the CDR3 DNA is retained, 51 bases long and in frame from the first base. The entry originates in a study of cytomegalovirus exposure and HLA in healthy donors (dated by TCRdb to about 2017). Regarding the study in general: In an earlier analysis of approximately 640 of the donors, 276 Gb of sequence data and 95 million to 130 million unique TCR beta sequences from roughly 190 million T cells were reported. Approximately 300 gigabases of sequencing data and roughly 80 million unique TCR sequences made up an early release that covered nearly 650 HLA-typed donors. Of the roughly 400 genotyped donors, about 80% fell in the genetic ancestry cluster associated with self-reported Caucasian donors. The study aimed to test whether cataloging public T cell receptors could reveal signatures of past pathogen exposure. The T cell repertoires of under 750 subjects were profiled by immunosequencing and related to cytomegalovirus serostatus. A separate validation cohort of some 130 different subjects was used in addition to the approximately 700-subject first cohort. High-throughput TCR immunosequencing, statistical association of individual TCRs with disease status, and machine learning were combined to predict cytomegalovirus infection status. A later analysis re-examined previously published TCR beta repertoires from several hundred donors and added high-resolution HLA genotyping to investigate patterns of TCR occurrence. In the later analysis, no new phenotypic data were used to find candidate immune exposures; instead, reliance was placed on TCR beta sequences and their occurrence across donors. To decide whether each TCR beta V gene segment behaved as functional or pseudogenic, an earlier analysis of approximately 600 of the donors relied on high-throughput TCR beta sequencing. Donor age, sex, ethnicity and CMV serostatus were compiled together with the repertoire data. Genome-wide SNP genotypes for about 60% of the roughly 670 donors were used in a later genetic analysis, which treated that subset as a discovery cohort. All discovery cohort repertoires had been generated using a single sequencing platform. HLA typing included class I and class II loci at four-digit resolution. Typing coverage varied by locus: 629-630 donors for A, B, C, DRB1 and DQB1; 522 for DQA1; over 600 for DPA1; approximately 490 for DPB1. Four or five DR-DQ haplotypes were handled as single units for association and clustering because linkage in the cohort was strong. Among roughly 400 genotyped donors of the cohort, an average of roughly 240,000 unique TCR beta nucleotide sequences were sequenced per donor, roughly 18% of them non-productive.

The cohort consisted of hundreds of healthy bone marrow donors. Cohort members were all nominally healthy when sampled, although unrecorded immune exposures were likely present. The donor tested CMV seronegative and was one of the 352 seronegative cohort members. A peripheral blood sample was provided by each donor, and peripheral blood mononuclear cells were used for TCR beta sequencing. The Qiagen DNeasy Blood Extraction Kit was used to extract genomic DNA from the blood cell samples. The library was made by the immunoSEQ multiplex PCR assay. For the multiplex PCR, a mixture combining 60 forward primers for TCR Vbeta segments and 13 reverse primers for TCR Jbeta segments was used. The CDR3 region of rearranged TCR beta genes was amplified from genomic DNA with a multiplex PCR assay. The Illumina HiSeq System was used to sequence the amplified TCR beta libraries as 87-base-pair reads. On the authors' methods: In a later analysis, 80 million or so unique TCR beta chains were counted across the 500 to 700 repertoires, and about 10 million of these chains were shared by at least two donors. A nearest-neighbor algorithm error-corrected the raw reads and collapsed the reads into unique sequences, merging closely related sequences to remove PCR and sequencing errors. To assign V, D and J gene segments, CDR3 sequences were aligned to IMGT reference sequences. Each retained sequence needed at least a six-nucleotide match to both a V gene segment and a J gene segment. Rearrangements were called productive when the CDR3 lacked stop codons and stayed in frame with V and J; all others were non-productive. Following IMGT convention, CDR3 was defined as the stretch from the second conserved V-encoded cysteine up to the conserved J-encoded phenylalanine. Sequences without an unambiguous match to a single V gene segment were excluded from the earlier analysis of about 640 of the donors. An earlier analysis of several hundred of the donors classified V segments as functional when productive rearrangements were above 56.7% and as segregating when the standard deviation between donors was above 5%. A statistical classification framework was built to diagnose cytomegalovirus status from the catalog of TCR beta chain sequences. A later analysis assigned V and J genes by comparing TCR nucleotide sequences with IMGT/GENE-DB human TR gene sequences. Using the TCRdist pipeline, a later analysis assigned CDR3 sequences along with most-parsimonious VDJ recombination scenarios. A later analysis defined each TCR beta chain by its CDR3 amino acid sequence plus V-gene family, and excluded reads lacking a unique V-gene family. To address suspected cross-contamination and a sequencing artifact, a later analysis removed roughly 640 highly shared, low-generation-probability nucleotide sequences. In a later analysis, a clonal expansion index was calculated for each public chain from normalized within-repertoire ranks of inferred template counts. A later analysis computed generation probabilities with a VDJ recombination model fitted to out-of-frame rearrangements, and checked the results against IGoR. Hypergeometric tests were used in a later analysis to score TCR-TCR, TCR-HLA and TCR-CMV co-occurrence, with a repertoire-size bias correction applied to the TCR pairs. A later analysis estimated false discovery rates by permuting HLA or CMV assignments 20 times. In a later analysis, co-occurring TCRs were grouped using DBSCAN, with TCRdist sequence similarity added in when clustering inside HLA-allele-positive subsets. Repertoires with fewer than 30,000 or more than 120,000 public chains, plus five repertoires with anomalous nucleotide sharing, were excluded from co-occurrence clustering. TCRdb carries this immuneACCESS record with in-frame sequences only. Its versions omit some clonotypes, under half of them owing to an unresolved V gene in the studies checked, with the rest unexplained. V and J calls and clone size are as listed in that table; D and trimming were resolved from the DNA. Present in this sample are fewer than 95,000 clones, 60% to 70% of which were seen just once. The ten largest clones take up just under 6.5% of the sample.

Broader findings and caveats from the paper: Over 15 rarely observed V segments, including chromosome 9 orphons, were excluded from the earlier analysis of about 500 of the donors because counts were too low. A later analysis found that most CMV-associated TCR beta chains appeared HLA-restricted, with HLA associations seemingly driven largely by CMV exposure. This cohort had only TCR beta chains sequenced, and the lack of alpha or paired-chain data limited which features could be detected. Because HLA typing was unavailable for some donors at each locus, only the typed subset was used in association tests. According to a later analysis, parvovirus B19, influenza, CMV and Epstein-Barr virus appeared linked to several top co-occurrence clusters. A later analysis found that HLA-associated TCR beta chains were more clonally expanded and had lower generation probabilities than equally common non-associated chains. A further reported finding was that TCR beta sequences accurately predicted the HLA-A and HLA-B alleles for most subjects in the first cohort. Correlated functional status among segregating V segments might be attributable to linkage disequilibrium, but an unknown experimental factor could not be ruled out. The authors suggested that the approach could potentially be generalized to other disease states and immunological phenotypes. The classifier was reported to diagnose cytomegalovirus status with high specificity and sensitivity in both the original cohort and the validation cohort. A later genetic analysis associated a missense DCLRE1C variant with V-gene and J-gene trimming of TCR beta chains, and an independent cohort replicated the association. In a later genetic analysis, fewer N-insertions in productive TCRs were reported among donors in an Asian-associated ancestry cluster than the approximately 670-donor mean. At a false discovery rate of 0.05, a later analysis linked fewer than 20,000 TCR beta sequences to specific HLA alleles. A cluster of highly shared sequence variants was judged likely to represent a technical artifact of the sequencing pipeline. The study listed around 160 TCR beta chains as associated with cytomegalovirus. According to a later analysis, TCR association rates differed among HLA loci, with DRB1 alleles showing the most associated TCRs and HLA-C alleles showing the fewest. While some public TCRs were present in many individuals, most TCR sequences turned up only very rarely across donors. The 87-base-pair reads could not distinguish some IMGT-functional V segments, including TRBV6-2 and TRBV6-3, so those segments were excluded. Sequencing depth was assumed to be roughly uniform across donors in the presence/absence analyses, though that assumption may not hold. A few of the identified cytomegalovirus-associated TCR beta chains were confirmed in vitro to be specific for cytomegalovirus antigens. The only immune exposure information available for the cohort was CMV serostatus. Assigning TCR associations to individual alleles was difficult when HLA alleles, especially DR and DQ, strongly co-occurred. In an earlier analysis of more than 450 of the donors, most TCR beta V segments were observed in productive rearrangements about 87% or about 30% of the time, broadly matching IMGT annotations.

The TCR originated in a woman in her thirties in good health and CMV-seronegative. Sequenced sample: PBMCs. The V and J segments used are TRBV18 and TRBJ2-2; the D region possibly corresponds to TRBD2 (6 bases align). DNA sequence: TGTGCCAGCTCACCCATGGGCGGGGCGGCGAACACCGGGGAGCTGTTTTTT. Translated, this is CASSPMGGAANTGELFF.